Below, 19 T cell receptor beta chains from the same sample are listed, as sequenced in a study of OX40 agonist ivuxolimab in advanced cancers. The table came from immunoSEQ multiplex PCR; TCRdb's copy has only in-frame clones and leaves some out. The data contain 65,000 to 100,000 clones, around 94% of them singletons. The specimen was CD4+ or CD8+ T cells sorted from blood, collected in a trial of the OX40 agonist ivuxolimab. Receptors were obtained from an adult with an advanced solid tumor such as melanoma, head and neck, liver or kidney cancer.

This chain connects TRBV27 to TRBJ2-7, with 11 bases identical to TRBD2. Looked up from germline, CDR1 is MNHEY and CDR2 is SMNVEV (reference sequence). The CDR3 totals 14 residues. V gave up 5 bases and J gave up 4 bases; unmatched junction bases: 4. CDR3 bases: TGTGCCAGCAGTACCGGGACTAGCGGATACGAGCAGTACTTC. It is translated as CASSTGTSGYEQYF.

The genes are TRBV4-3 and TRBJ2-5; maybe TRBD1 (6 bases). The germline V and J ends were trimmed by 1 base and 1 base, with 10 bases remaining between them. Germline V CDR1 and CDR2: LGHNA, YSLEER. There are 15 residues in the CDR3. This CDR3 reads CASSQARGGQETQYF. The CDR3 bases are TGCGCCAGCAGCCAAGCCAGGGGCGGCCAAGAGACCCAGTACTTC.

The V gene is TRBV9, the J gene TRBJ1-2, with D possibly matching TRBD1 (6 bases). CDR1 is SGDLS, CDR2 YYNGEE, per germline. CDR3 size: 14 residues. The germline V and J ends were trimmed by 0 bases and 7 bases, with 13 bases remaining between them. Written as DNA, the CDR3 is TGTGCCAGCAGCGTAGAAGCAGGGGTGAGTGGCTACACCTTC. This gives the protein CASSVEAGVSGYTF. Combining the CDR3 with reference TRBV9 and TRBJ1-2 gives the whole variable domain DSGVTQTPKHLITATGQRVTLRCSPRSGDLSVYWYQQSLDQGLQFLIQYYNGEERAKGNILERFSAQQFPDLHSELNLSSLELGDSALYFCASSVEAGVSGYTFGSGTRLTVV.

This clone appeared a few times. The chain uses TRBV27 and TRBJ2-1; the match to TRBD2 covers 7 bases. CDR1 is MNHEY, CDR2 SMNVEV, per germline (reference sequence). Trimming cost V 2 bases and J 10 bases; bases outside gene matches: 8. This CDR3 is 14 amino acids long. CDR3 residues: CASSLGAGDNEQFF. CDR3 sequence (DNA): TGTGCCAGCAGTTTAGGCGCGGGAGATAACGAGCAGTTCTTC.

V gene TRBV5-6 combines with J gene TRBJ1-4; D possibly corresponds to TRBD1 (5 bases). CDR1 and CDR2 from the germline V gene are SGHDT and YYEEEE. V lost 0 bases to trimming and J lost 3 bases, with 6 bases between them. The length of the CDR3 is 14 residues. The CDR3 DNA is TGTGCCAGCAGCTTGGGACAGCCTAATGAAAAACTGTTTTTT. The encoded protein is CASSLGQPNEKLFF.

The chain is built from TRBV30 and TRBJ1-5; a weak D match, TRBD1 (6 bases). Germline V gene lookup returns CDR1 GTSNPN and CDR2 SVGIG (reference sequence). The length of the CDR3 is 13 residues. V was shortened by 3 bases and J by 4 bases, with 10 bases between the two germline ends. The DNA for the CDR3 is TGTGCCTGGAGGGGGCAGGGGAATCAGCCCCAGCATTTT. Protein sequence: CAWRGQGNQPQHF.

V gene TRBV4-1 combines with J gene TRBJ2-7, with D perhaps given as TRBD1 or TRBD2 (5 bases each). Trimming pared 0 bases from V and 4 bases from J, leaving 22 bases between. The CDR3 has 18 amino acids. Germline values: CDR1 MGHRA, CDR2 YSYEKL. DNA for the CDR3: TGCGCCAGCAGCCAAGATCGAGAGGGACGGCCGGGGATATACGAGCAGTACTTC. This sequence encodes CASSQDREGRPGIYEQYF.

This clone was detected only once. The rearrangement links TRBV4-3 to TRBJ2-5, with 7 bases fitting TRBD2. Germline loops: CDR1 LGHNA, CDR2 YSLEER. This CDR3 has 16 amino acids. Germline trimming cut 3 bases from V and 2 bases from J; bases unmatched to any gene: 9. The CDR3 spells CASSQGLGGGQETQYF. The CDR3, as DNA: TGCGCCAGCAGCCAGGGCCTTGGGGGGGGTCAAGAGACCCAGTACTTC.

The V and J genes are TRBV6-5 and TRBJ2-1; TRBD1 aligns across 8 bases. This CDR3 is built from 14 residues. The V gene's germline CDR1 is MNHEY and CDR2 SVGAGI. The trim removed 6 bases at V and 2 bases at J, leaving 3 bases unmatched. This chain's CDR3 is CASRTGATYNEQFF. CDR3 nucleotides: TGTGCCAGCAGGACAGGGGCCACCTACAATGAGCAGTTCTTC.

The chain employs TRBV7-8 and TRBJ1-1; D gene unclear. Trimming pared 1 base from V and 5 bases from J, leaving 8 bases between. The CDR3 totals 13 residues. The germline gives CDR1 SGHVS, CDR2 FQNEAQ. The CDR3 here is CASSLGGGTEAFF. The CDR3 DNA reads TGTGCCAGCAGCTTAGGGGGAGGGACTGAAGCTTTCTTT.

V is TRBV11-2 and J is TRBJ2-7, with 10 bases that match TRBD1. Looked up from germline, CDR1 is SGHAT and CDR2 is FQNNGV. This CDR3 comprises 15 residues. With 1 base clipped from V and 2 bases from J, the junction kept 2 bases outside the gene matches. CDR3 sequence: CASSLGDRGTYEQYF. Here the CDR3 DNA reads TGTGCCAGCAGCTTAGGGGACAGGGGCACCTACGAGCAGTACTTC.

CDR3 DNA: TGCAGTGCTGCAGGGGAGCAGTTCTTC. It translates to CSAAGEQFF. The chain employs TRBV20-1 and TRBJ2-1, with D tentatively TRBD1 (5 bases). Trimming took 5 bases from V and 10 from J, leaving 6 bases between them. CDR1 is DFQATT, CDR2 SNEGSKA, per germline (reference sequence). The CDR3 has 9 residues.

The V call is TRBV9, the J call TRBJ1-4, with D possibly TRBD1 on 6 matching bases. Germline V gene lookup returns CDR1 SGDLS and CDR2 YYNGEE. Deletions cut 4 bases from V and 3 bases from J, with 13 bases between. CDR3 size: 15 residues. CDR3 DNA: TGTGCCAGCAGCCCGGGAGGGGGATCTAATGAAAAACTGTTTTTT. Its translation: CASSPGGGSNEKLFF.

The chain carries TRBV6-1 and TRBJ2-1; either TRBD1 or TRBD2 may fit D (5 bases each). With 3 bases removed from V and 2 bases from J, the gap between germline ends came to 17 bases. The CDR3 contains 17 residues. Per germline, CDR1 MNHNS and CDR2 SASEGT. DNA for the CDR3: TGTGCCAGCAGTGACGGGGAGCATCCGGGGCCCTACAATGAGCAGTTCTTC. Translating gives CASSDGEHPGPYNEQFF.

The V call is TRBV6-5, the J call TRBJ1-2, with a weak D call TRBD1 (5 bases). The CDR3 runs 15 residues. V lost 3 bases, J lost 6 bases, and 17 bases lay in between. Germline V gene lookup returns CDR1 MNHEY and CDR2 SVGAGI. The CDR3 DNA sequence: TGTGCCAGCAGTTATGGGATTGGAGGGGATCATGGCTACACCTTC. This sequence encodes CASSYGIGGDHGYTF.

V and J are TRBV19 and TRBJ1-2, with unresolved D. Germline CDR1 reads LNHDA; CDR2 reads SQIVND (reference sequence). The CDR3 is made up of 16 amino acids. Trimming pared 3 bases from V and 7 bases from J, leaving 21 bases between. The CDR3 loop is CASSMEAGLALFGYTF. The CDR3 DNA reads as TGTGCCAGTAGTATGGAGGCAGGACTTGCTCTTTTTGGCTACACCTTC.

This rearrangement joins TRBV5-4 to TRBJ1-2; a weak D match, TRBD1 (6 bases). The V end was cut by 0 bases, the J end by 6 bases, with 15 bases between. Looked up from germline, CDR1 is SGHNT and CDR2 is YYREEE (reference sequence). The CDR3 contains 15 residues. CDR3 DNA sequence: TGTGCCAGCAGCTTGGATGGGGCAGGGGTAAATGGCTACACCTTC. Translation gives CASSLDGAGVNGYTF.

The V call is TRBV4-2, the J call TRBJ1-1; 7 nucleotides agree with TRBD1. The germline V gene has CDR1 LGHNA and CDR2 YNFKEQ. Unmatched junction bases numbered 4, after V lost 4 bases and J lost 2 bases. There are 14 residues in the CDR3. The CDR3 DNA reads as TGTGCCAGCAGCCCCGGGACAGTCAACACTGAAGCTTTCTTT. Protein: CASSPGTVNTEAFF.

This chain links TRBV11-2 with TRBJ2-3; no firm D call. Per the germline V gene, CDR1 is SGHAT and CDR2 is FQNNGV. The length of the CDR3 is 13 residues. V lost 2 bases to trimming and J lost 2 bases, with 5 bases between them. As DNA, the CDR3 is TGTGCCAGCAGCTTACAGGACACAGATACGCAGTATTTT. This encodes CASSLQDTDTQYF.